These 32 T cell receptor beta chains came from one sample sequenced in a study of cytomegalovirus exposure and HLA in healthy donors (dated by TCRdb to about 2017). Preparation of the library involved the immunoSEQ multiplex PCR assay. The multiplex PCR relied on a mix of 60 forward primers for TCR Vbeta segments and 13 reverse primers for TCR Jbeta segments. The source is immuneACCESS, and TCRdb retained only in-frame sequences with V and J called. Part of the clones is not carried over; for the studies checked, unresolved V genes explain less than half of this, and the remainder is unexplained. The sample data list some 140,000 clones, and less than 80% of these were observed just once. The ten largest clones capture 8.8% of the sample. Specimen: PBMCs. The receptor source for this set is a woman in her 50s in good health and CMV-seropositive.

The gene calls are TRBV5-6 and TRBJ2-7, with D perhaps matching TRBD1 (5 bases). This CDR3 spans 16 amino acids. Germline CDR1 SGHDT, CDR2 YYEEEE. V dropped 1 base and J dropped 2 bases, with 16 bases sitting between them. CDR3 amino acids: CASSLWQGYVTYEQYF. Here the CDR3 DNA reads TGTGCCAGCAGCTTGTGGCAGGGATATGTAACCTACGAGCAGTACTTC.

The genes are TRBV30 and TRBJ1-5, with TRBD1 identical over 7 bases. The germline V gene has CDR1 GTSNPN and CDR2 SVGIG (reference sequence). With V trimmed by 1 base and J by 6 bases, 6 bases remained unmatched. CDR3 length: 14 amino acids. In DNA, the CDR3 is TGTGCCTGGAGTGCACAGACAGGGCTTCAGCCCCAGCATTTT. Its translation is CAWSAQTGLQPQHF.

V gene TRBV7-2 combines with J gene TRBJ1-5, with D possibly matching TRBD1 (5 bases). Germline-derived CDR1 and CDR2 are SGHTA and FQGNSA. The CDR3 length is 15 residues. The V end lost 5 bases, the J end lost 4 bases, and 15 bases lay between the germline ends. DNA of the CDR3: TGTGCCAGCAGCCCCACAGGTATCACAAATCAGCCCCAGCATTTT. This translates into CASSPTGITNQPQHF.

CDR3 DNA sequence: TGTGCCAGCAGCTCGGAGGGACAGGGGAGGCAGCCCCAGCATTTT. It is translated as CASSSEGQGRQPQHF. The rearrangement joins TRBV7-3 to TRBJ1-5; 10 nucleotides align to TRBD1. The CDR3 spans 15 residues. CDR1 and CDR2 (germline): SGHTA, FQGTGA. V shed 4 bases, J shed 7 bases, and the junction held 7 bases outside the gene matches. The whole variable domain, filled in from reference TRBV7-3 and TRBJ1-5, reads GAGVSQTPSNKVTEKGKYVELRCDPISGHTALYWYRQSLGQGPEFLIYFQGTGAADDSGLPNDRFFAVRPEGSVSTLKIQRTERGDSAVYLCASSSEGQGRQPQHFGDGTRLSIL.

The chain has TRBV25-1 and TRBJ2-5; the match to TRBD1 covers 10 bases. The CDR3 has 16 amino acids. CDR1 MGHDK and CDR2 SYGVNS come from the germline V gene. V shed 3 bases and J 9 bases; nucleotides not matched to a gene: 13. The CDR3 loop is CASSEPRQGAVGAQYF. The CDR3 DNA sequence: TGTGCCAGCAGTGAGCCCCGACAGGGGGCGGTCGGAGCCCAGTACTTC.

This chain connects TRBV5-4 to TRBJ2-3; 15 bases agree with TRBD2. This CDR3 spans 18 amino acids. CDR1 and CDR2 from the germline V gene are SGHNT and YYREEE (reference sequence). V trimming: 3 bases; J trimming: 3 bases; junction bases outside the gene matches: 8. This CDR3 is CASSSRTSGGAGTDTQYF. The CDR3, as DNA: TGTGCCAGCAGCTCCCGGACTAGCGGGGGGGCCGGGACAGATACGCAGTATTTT. The entire variable domain, with the rest obtained from reference TRBV5-4 and TRBJ2-3, is as follows: ETGVTQSPTHLIKTRGQQVTLRCSSQSGHNTVSWYQQALGQGPQFIFQYYREEENGRGNFPPRFSGLQFPNYSSELNVNALELDDSALYLCASSSRTSGGAGTDTQYFGPGTRLTVL.

The rearrangement links TRBV18 to TRBJ1-4, with D perhaps TRBD1 (6 bases). Looked up from germline, CDR1 is KGHSH and CDR2 is LQKENI. Trimming took 2 bases from V and 5 from J, leaving 15 bases between them. This CDR3 has 16 amino acids. The CDR3 sequence: CASSPNPTGPNEKLFF. CDR3 bases: TGTGCCAGCTCACCAAACCCGACAGGACCAAATGAAAAACTGTTTTTT.

This clone was detected only once. The genes are TRBV5-4 and TRBJ2-5; 9 nucleotides align to TRBD1. With the DNA end fitting TRBJ2-7 better, the J assignment may be wrong. Germline CDR1 is SGHNT and CDR2 is YYREEE (reference sequence). CDR3 size: 15 residues. CDR3 amino acids: CASSPRDRALDEQYF. As DNA, the CDR3 is TGTGCCAGCAGCCCCCGGGACAGGGCTTTGGACGAGCAGTACTTC.

The chain combines TRBV19 with TRBJ2-3; TRBD1 aligns across 7 bases. CDR3 size: 13 residues. Germline V CDR1 and CDR2: LNHDA, SQIVND (reference sequence). The V segment lost 6 bases and the J segment 6 bases; nucleotides outside the gene matches: 6. CDR3 sequence (DNA): TGTGCCAGTAGCAACAGGGGATCTGATACGCAGTATTTT. Its protein is CASSNRGSDTQYF.

The gene calls are TRBV19 and TRBJ1-5; no firm D call. The germline V and J ends were trimmed by 3 bases and 4 bases, with 16 bases remaining between them. Germline loops: CDR1 LNHDA, CDR2 SQIVND (reference sequence). The CDR3 covers 16 residues. The chain's CDR3 is CASSILLDGLNQPQHF. In DNA form, the CDR3 reads TGTGCCAGTAGTATCCTGCTCGACGGGTTGAATCAGCCCCAGCATTTT. The complete variable domain, with remaining parts taken from reference TRBV19 and TRBJ1-5, reads DGGITQSPKYLFRKEGQNVTLSCEQNLNHDAMYWYRQDPGQGLRLIYYSQIVNDFQKGDIAEGYSVSREKKESFPLTVTSAQKNPTAFYLCASSILLDGLNQPQHFGDGTRLSIL.

The chain recombines TRBV6-1 with TRBJ2-3, with 8 nucleotides matching TRBD2. The CDR3 sequence is 14 residues long. Unmatched junction bases numbered 2, after V lost 6 bases and J lost 0 bases. CDR1 is MNHNS, CDR2 SASEGT, per germline. CDR3 sequence: CASRVAGSTDTQYF. The CDR3 region has the DNA TGTGCCAGCAGGGTAGCGGGGAGCACAGATACGCAGTATTTT.

The chain recombines TRBV5-5 with TRBJ2-6; 7 bases fit TRBD1. The trim removed 3 bases at V and 0 bases at J, leaving 3 bases unmatched. The CDR3 contains 16 residues. Germline-derived CDR1 and CDR2 are SGHKS and YYEKEE (reference sequence). The CDR3 DNA sequence: TGTGCCAGCAGCTCGGACAGGAGCTCTGGGGCCAACGTCCTGACTTTC. This translates into CASSSDRSSGANVLTF.

The V and J genes are TRBV18 and TRBJ2-3; D call uncertain. The CDR3 runs 11 residues. V lost 3 bases to trimming and J lost 6 bases, with 4 bases between them. Looked up from germline, CDR1 is KGHSH and CDR2 is LQKENI. CDR3 DNA sequence: TGTGCCAGCTCACCGGCCGATACGCAGTATTTT. Protein: CASSPADTQYF.

The sample holds one count of this clone. The genes are TRBV28 and TRBJ1-1, with a possible D match to TRBD1 (5 bases). V was clipped by 7 bases and J by 5 bases, with 11 bases between them. The CDR3 has 12 amino acids. Germline assignment: CDR1 MDHEN and CDR2 SYDVKM. CDR3 sequence (DNA): TGTGCCAGCACCAGGGATTCGACTGAAGCTTTCTTT. This codes for CASTRDSTEAFF.

The V gene is TRBV2, the J gene TRBJ1-5; D is ambiguous. The CDR3 consists of 15 residues. Trimming took off 1 base at V and 4 bases at J, with 11 bases between the two ends. CDR1 SNHLY and CDR2 FYNNEI come from the germline V gene. For the CDR3, the DNA is TGTGCCAGCAGTGAAGGAACACCCGGGAATCAGCCCCAGCATTTT. This gives the protein CASSEGTPGNQPQHF.

This clone was found once. The chain couples TRBV7-8 to TRBJ1-5; D is undetermined. CDR3 size: 14 residues. The germline gives CDR1 SGHVS, CDR2 FQNEAQ. With 5 bases removed from V and 6 bases from J, the gap between germline ends came to 14 bases. CDR3 in amino acids: CASSLGPAGQPQHF. The CDR3 nucleotides read TGTGCCAGCAGCCTTGGGCCGGCGGGTCAGCCCCAGCATTTT.

Remarks on this clone: At one end, the junction sequence differs from germline, possibly due to a read error. The chain recombines TRBV25-1 with TRBJ2-1, with D maybe TRBD2 (6 bases). CDR3 size: 15 residues. The germline V gene encodes CDR1 MGHDK and CDR2 SYGVNS. CDR3 in amino acids: CASSEPRDSDNEQFF. As DNA, the CDR3 is TGTGCCAGCAGTGAACCCAGGGACTCCGACAATGAGCAGTTCTTC.

V usage is TRBV5-1 and J usage is TRBJ2-7, with D perhaps TRBD1 (6 bases). V gave up 0 bases and J gave up 6 bases, with 16 bases separating them. Per the germline V gene, CDR1 is SGHRS and CDR2 is YFSETQ. CDR3 length: 15 amino acids. This CDR3 is CASSLDGVRGIEQYF. The CDR3 DNA reads TGCGCCAGCAGCTTGGATGGAGTAAGGGGGATCGAGCAGTACTTC.

V is TRBV5-1 and J is TRBJ2-3; the match to TRBD2 covers 14 bases. The V segment lost 1 base and the J segment 5 bases; nucleotides outside the gene matches: 12. Germline V gene data show CDR1 as SGHRS and CDR2 as YFSETQ. The CDR3 has 19 residues. CDR3 protein: CASSLSYRGLAGGIDTQYF. The CDR3 DNA sequence: TGCGCCAGCAGCTTGTCATATCGAGGACTAGCGGGGGGCATAGATACGCAGTATTTT. The full variable domain, rest sourced from reference TRBV5-1 and TRBJ2-3, is KAGVTQTPRYLIKTRGQQVTLSCSPISGHRSVSWYQQTPGQGLQFLFEYFSETQRNKGNFPGRFSGRQFSNSRSEMNVSTLELGDSALYLCASSLSYRGLAGGIDTQYFGPGTRLTVL.

This sequence joins TRBV5-1 and TRBJ2-5; no definite D call. With 0 bases removed from V and 5 bases from J, the gap between germline ends came to 8 bases. The germline V gene encodes CDR1 SGHRS and CDR2 YFSETQ. This CDR3 is built from 13 residues. CDR3 amino acids: CASSLGAEETQYF. Here the CDR3 DNA reads TGCGCCAGCAGCTTGGGGGCTGAGGAGACCCAGTACTTC. The full variable domain, completed using reference TRBV5-1 and TRBJ2-5, is KAGVTQTPRYLIKTRGQQVTLSCSPISGHRSVSWYQQTPGQGLQFLFEYFSETQRNKGNFPGRFSGRQFSNSRSEMNVSTLELGDSALYLCASSLGAEETQYFGPGTRLLVL.

This chain uses TRBV6-1 with TRBJ2-7; a possible D gene is TRBD1 (5 bases). The CDR3 sequence is 14 residues long. V gave up 7 bases and J gave up 1 base, with 14 bases separating them. Germline-derived CDR1 and CDR2 are MNHNS and SASEGT. This CDR3 is CASTPTRGSYEQYF. In DNA, the CDR3 is TGTGCCAGCACCCCAACAAGGGGTTCCTACGAGCAGTACTTC.

The chain uses TRBV5-4 and TRBJ1-2; D remains ambiguous. V was trimmed by 0 bases and J by 8 bases, leaving 17 bases between them. Germline assignment: CDR1 SGHNT and CDR2 YYREEE (reference sequence). This CDR3 contains 15 residues. In DNA, the CDR3 is TGTGCCAGCAGCTTGGAGGATCCAGGAAGAGGGGGCTACACCTTC. This gives the protein CASSLEDPGRGGYTF.

The rearrangement links TRBV28 to TRBJ1-1; weak D call: TRBD1 (5 bases). The CDR3 has 14 amino acids. The V end lost 5 bases, the J end lost 6 bases, and 16 bases lay between the germline ends. The germline gives CDR1 MDHEN, CDR2 SYDVKM. CDR3 sequence: CASSPPGLTPEAFF. CDR3 nucleotides: TGTGCCAGCAGTCCCCCGGGACTCACGCCTGAAGCTTTCTTT.

The chain joins TRBV18 to TRBJ2-2; 11 nucleotides match TRBD1. From germline, CDR1 is KGHSH and CDR2 LQKENI. With V trimmed by 5 bases and J by 4 bases, 3 bases remained unmatched. This CDR3 region has 15 residues. The CDR3 coding sequence is TGTGCCAGCTCATCGGGGACAGGGGGCACCGGGGAGCTGTTTTTT. It encodes CASSSGTGGTGELFF. The full variable domain, completed using reference TRBV18 and TRBJ2-2, is NAGVMQNPRHLVRRRGQEARLRCSPMKGHSHVYWYRQLPEEGLKFMVYLQKENIIDESGMPKERFSAEFPKEGPSILRIQQVVRGDSAAYFCASSSGTGGTGELFFGEGSRLTVL.

This clone was counted between two and nine times. J is TRBJ2-1 and V is TRBV5-8; TRBD2 matches at 13 bases. With 4 bases clipped from V and 0 bases from J, the junction kept 7 bases outside the gene matches. This CDR3 has 18 residues. In germline, CDR1 is SGHTS, CDR2 YDEGEE. CDR3 nucleotide sequence: TGTGCCAGCAGCCTAGAGACTAGCGGGGGGTCCTCCTACAATGAGCAGTTCTTC. Translating it yields CASSLETSGGSSYNEQFF.

V is TRBV9 and J is TRBJ1-2, with 8 nucleotides matching TRBD1. Germline-derived CDR1 and CDR2 are SGDLS and YYNGEE. The V gene end was trimmed by 4 bases and the J gene end by 4 bases; junction bases not matched to a gene: 9. This CDR3 has 15 residues. The CDR3 here is CASSTRTGTTYGYTF. Written as DNA, the CDR3 is TGTGCCAGCAGCACCCGGACAGGGACCACCTATGGCTACACCTTC.

V and J are TRBV5-1 and TRBJ2-2; 7 positions agree with TRBD1. Germline trimming cut 3 bases from V and 0 bases from J; bases unmatched to any gene: 5. This CDR3 region has 16 residues. CDR1 SGHRS and CDR2 YFSETQ come from the germline V gene. The CDR3 DNA follows: TGCGCCAGCAGCTGGGACAGTCCAGCGAACACCGGGGAGCTGTTTTTT. Translating it yields CASSWDSPANTGELFF.

The chain combines TRBV25-1 with TRBJ2-7, with 9 bases fitting TRBD1. Trimming at V came to 5 bases and at J to 0 bases, leaving 8 bases not matched to a gene. Per germline, CDR1 MGHDK and CDR2 SYGVNS. The CDR3 is 16 residues long. The CDR3 spells CASSSLGDRASYEQYF. The CDR3 DNA reads as TGTGCCAGCAGTTCCCTTGGGGACAGGGCCTCCTACGAGCAGTACTTC.

The rearrangement links TRBV29-1 to TRBJ2-1, with D possibly TRBD1 on 6 matching bases. Looked up from germline, CDR1 is SQVTM and CDR2 is ANQGSEA. V was pared by 2 bases and J by 8 bases, with 13 bases between. The CDR3 covers 13 residues. The CDR3 reads CSVEWQGRYEQFF. CDR3 DNA sequence: TGCAGCGTTGAATGGCAGGGGCGGTATGAGCAGTTCTTC.

This clone was observed once. The chain employs TRBV5-1 and TRBJ2-2, with 8 bases matching TRBD1. This CDR3 is built from 15 residues. After removal of 4 bases from V and 1 base from J, the junction contained 3 bases not matched to a gene. The V gene's germline CDR1 is SGHRS and CDR2 YFSETQ. This chain's CDR3 is CASSPGTGNTGELFF. The CDR3 DNA reads as TGCGCCAGCAGCCCTGGGACAGGGAACACCGGGGAGCTGTTTTTT.

V is TRBV18 and J is TRBJ1-1; D unclear. There are 13 residues in the CDR3. CDR1 KGHSH and CDR2 LQKENI come from the germline V gene. V gave up 1 base and J gave up 3 bases, with 6 bases separating them. The CDR3 is CASSPRADTEAFF. CDR3 sequence (DNA): TGTGCCAGCTCACCACGGGCAGACACTGAAGCTTTCTTT. Drawing the rest from reference TRBV18 and TRBJ1-1, the complete variable domain is NAGVMQNPRHLVRRRGQEARLRCSPMKGHSHVYWYRQLPEEGLKFMVYLQKENIIDESGMPKERFSAEFPKEGPSILRIQQVVRGDSAAYFCASSPRADTEAFFGQGTRLTVV.

The chain links TRBV7-8 to TRBJ2-7; no reliable D call. Per the germline V gene, CDR1 is SGHVS and CDR2 is FQNEAQ. V was pared by 5 bases and J by 0 bases, with 11 bases between. The CDR3 spans 14 residues. This chain's CDR3 is CASSQTQSSYEQYF. In nucleotides, the CDR3 is TGTGCCAGCAGCCAGACACAGAGCTCCTACGAGCAGTACTTC.